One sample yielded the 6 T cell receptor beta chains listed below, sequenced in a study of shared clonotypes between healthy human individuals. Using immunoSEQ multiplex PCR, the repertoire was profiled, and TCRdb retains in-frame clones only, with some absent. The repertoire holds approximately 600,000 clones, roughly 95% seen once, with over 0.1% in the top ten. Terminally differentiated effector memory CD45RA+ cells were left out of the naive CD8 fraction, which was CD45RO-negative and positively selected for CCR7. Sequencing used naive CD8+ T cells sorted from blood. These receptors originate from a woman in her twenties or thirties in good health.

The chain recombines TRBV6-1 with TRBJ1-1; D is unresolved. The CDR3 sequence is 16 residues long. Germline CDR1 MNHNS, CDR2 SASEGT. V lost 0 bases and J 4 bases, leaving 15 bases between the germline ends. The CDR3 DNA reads TGTGCCAGCAGTGAAGCAAGAGGTGGAGTAGGCACTGAAGCTTTCTTT. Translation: CASSEARGGVGTEAFF.

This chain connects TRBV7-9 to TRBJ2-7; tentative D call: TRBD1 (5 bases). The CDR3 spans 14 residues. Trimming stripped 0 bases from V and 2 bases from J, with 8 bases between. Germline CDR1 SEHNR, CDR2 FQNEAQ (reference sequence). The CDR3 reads CASSLAQGPYEQYF. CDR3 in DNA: TGTGCCAGCAGCTTAGCCCAGGGCCCCTACGAGCAGTACTTC. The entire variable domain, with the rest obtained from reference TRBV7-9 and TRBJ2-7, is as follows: DTGVSQNPRHKITKRGQNVTFRCDPISEHNRLYWYRQTLGQGPEFLTYFQNEAQLEKSRLLSDRFSAERPKGSFSTLEIQRTEQGDSAMYLCASSLAQGPYEQYFGPGTRLTVT.

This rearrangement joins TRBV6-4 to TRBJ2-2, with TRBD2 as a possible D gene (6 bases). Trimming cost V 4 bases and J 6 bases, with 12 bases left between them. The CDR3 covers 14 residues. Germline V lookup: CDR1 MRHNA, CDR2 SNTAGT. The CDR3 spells CASSVGGGPGELFF. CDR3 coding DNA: TGTGCCAGCAGTGTGGGCGGAGGGCCCGGGGAGCTGTTTTTT.

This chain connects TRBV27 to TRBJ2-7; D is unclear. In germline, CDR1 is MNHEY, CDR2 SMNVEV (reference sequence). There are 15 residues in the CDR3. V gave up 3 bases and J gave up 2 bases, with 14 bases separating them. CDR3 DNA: TGTGCCAGCAGTTTTGGAGCCGGGTCTACCTACGAGCAGTACTTC. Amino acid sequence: CASSFGAGSTYEQYF.

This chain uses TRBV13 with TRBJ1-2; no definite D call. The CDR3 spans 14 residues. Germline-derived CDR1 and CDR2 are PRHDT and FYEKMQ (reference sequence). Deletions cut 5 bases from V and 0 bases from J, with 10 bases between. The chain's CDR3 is CASSHRLANYGYTF. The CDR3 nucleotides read TGTGCCAGCAGCCACAGATTAGCTAACTATGGCTACACCTTC.

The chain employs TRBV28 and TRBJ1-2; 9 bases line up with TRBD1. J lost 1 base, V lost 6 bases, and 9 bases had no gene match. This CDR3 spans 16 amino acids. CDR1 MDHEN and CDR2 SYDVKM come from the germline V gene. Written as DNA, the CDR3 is TGTGCCAGCAGACCGGACAGGGGATTCATTAACTATGGCTACACCTTC. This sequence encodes CASRPDRGFINYGYTF.